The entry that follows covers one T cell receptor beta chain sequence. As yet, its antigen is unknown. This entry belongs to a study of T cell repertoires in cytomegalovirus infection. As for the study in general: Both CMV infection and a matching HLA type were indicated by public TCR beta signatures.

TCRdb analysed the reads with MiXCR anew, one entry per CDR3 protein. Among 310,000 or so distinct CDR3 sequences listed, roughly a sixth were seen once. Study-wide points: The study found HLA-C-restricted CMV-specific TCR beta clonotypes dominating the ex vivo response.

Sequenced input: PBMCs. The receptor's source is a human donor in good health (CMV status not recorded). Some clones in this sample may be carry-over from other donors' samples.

The CDR3 bases are TGCAGTGCTAGAGTTCATGTGGGGGGAGAGACCCAGTACTTC. Translation: CSARVHVGGETQYF. This chain joins TRBV20-1 and TRBJ2-5, with D perhaps TRBD2 (6 bases). The V gene's germline CDR1 is DFQATT and CDR2 SNEGSKA (reference sequence). This CDR3 has 14 residues. Trimming removed 1 base at V and 4 bases at J, with 13 bases between.